Each of the 15 T cell receptor beta chains below was sequenced from the same sample in a study of blood T cell repertoires in COVID-19 (TCRdb year 2020). The receptor library was made with the immunoSEQ multiplex PCR assay. The source is immuneACCESS, and TCRdb retained only in-frame sequences with V and J called. Part of the clones is not carried over; for the studies checked, unresolved V genes explain less than half of this, and the remainder is unexplained. For this sample the table gives about 110,000 clones, of which 76% were detected only once. Together, the top ten hold 6.2% of the sample. The sequenced sample consisted of peripheral blood. The origin of the receptors is a man older than 75 with COVID-19, enrolled during active disease.

This chain connects TRBV3-1 (or the pseudogene TRBV3-2) to TRBJ2-7, with 7 nucleotides matching TRBD1. Germline trimming cut 5 bases from V and 7 bases from J; bases unmatched to any gene: 8. In germline, CDR1 is LGHDT, CDR2 YNNKEL (reference sequence). CDR3 length: 13 amino acids. The CDR3 here is CASSTSTGYEQYF. Here the CDR3 DNA reads TGTGCCAGCAGCACGTCGACAGGGTATGAGCAGTACTTC.

The chain joins TRBV28 to TRBJ1-1; 11 nucleotides agree with TRBD1. Per the germline V gene, CDR1 is MDHEN and CDR2 is SYDVKM. The CDR3 loop spans 16 amino acids. Losses at the gene ends were 3 bases for V and 4 bases for J; bases not matched to a gene: 7. In nucleotides, the CDR3 is TGTGCCAGCAGTTTGGGTGGGACAGGGGGAGGCACTGAAGCTTTCTTT. Translating gives CASSLGGTGGGTEAFF.

The rearrangement uses TRBV2 and TRBJ1-5, with 10 bases lining up with TRBD1. The CDR3 has 16 residues. V dropped 6 bases and J dropped 1; count of bases not matched to a gene: 6. Per germline, CDR1 SNHLY and CDR2 FYNNEI. CDR3 sequence: CASRATGGASNQPQHF. In nucleotides, the CDR3 is TGTGCCAGCAGGGCGACAGGGGGCGCCAGCAATCAGCCCCAGCATTTT.

Here the CDR3 reads CASSHTSGTYEQYF. The CDR3 DNA sequence: TGCGCCAGCAGCCACACTAGCGGGACGTACGAGCAGTACTTC. V is TRBV4-1 and J is TRBJ2-7, with TRBD2 matching over 10 bases. Trimming cost V 3 bases and J 4 bases; bases outside gene matches: 3. Germline CDR1 MGHRA, CDR2 YSYEKL. The length of the CDR3 is 14 residues.

The V and J genes are TRBV7-9 and TRBJ2-6, with a possible D match to TRBD1 (6 bases). V lost 8 bases and J 4 bases, leaving 24 bases between the germline ends. CDR3 length: 18 residues. Germline values: CDR1 SEHNR, CDR2 FQNEAQ (reference sequence). CDR3 residues: CASPRPGTRASGANVLTF. In DNA form, the CDR3 reads TGTGCCAGCCCCCGTCCCGGGACAAGGGCCTCCGGGGCCAACGTCCTGACTTTC.

The chain joins TRBV29-1 to TRBJ2-7, with 8 nucleotides matching TRBD2. The germline CDR1 and CDR2 sequences are SQVTM and ANQGSEA. Germline trimming cut 1 base from V and 0 bases from J; bases unmatched to any gene: 11. The CDR3 has 17 residues. This chain's CDR3 is CSVEVPPSGGSSYEQYF. In nucleotides, the CDR3 is TGCAGCGTTGAAGTCCCGCCGTCGGGGGGGAGCTCCTACGAGCAGTACTTC.

The chain joins TRBV25-1 to TRBJ2-3, with unresolved D. V was clipped by 5 bases and J by 3 bases, with 3 bases between them. CDR3 length: 11 residues. The germline CDR1 and CDR2 sequences are MGHDK and SYGVNS. The chain's CDR3 is CASSLTDTQYF. CDR3 coding DNA: TGTGCCAGCAGTTTAACAGATACGCAGTATTTT.

This sequence joins TRBV5-1 and TRBJ1-6; no reliable D call. Deletions cut 0 bases from V and 9 bases from J, with 7 bases between. Germline V gives CDR1 SGHRS, CDR2 YFSETQ. The CDR3 contains 13 residues. CDR3 in DNA: TGCGCCAGCAGCTTGGCTCCGGGTTCACCCCTCCACTTT. Its translation: CASSLAPGSPLHF.

This chain joins TRBV6-2 or TRBV6-3 and TRBJ2-3, with TRBD1 as a possible D gene (6 bases). Germline assignment: CDR1 MNHEY and CDR2 SVGEGT. Trimming took 2 bases from V and 0 from J, leaving 12 bases between them. This CDR3 has 16 amino acids. The DNA for the CDR3 is TGTGCCAGCAGTTACACCCCCCAGGGGAGCACAGATACGCAGTATTTT. Translating it yields CASSYTPQGSTDTQYF.

V usage is TRBV6-1 and J usage is TRBJ2-7; TRBD2 matches at 7 bases. V shed 2 bases, J shed 0 bases, and the junction held 4 bases outside the gene matches. In germline, CDR1 is MNHNS, CDR2 SASEGT. The CDR3 runs 15 residues. CDR3 sequence: CASSEPGGSSYEQYF. The CDR3 region has the DNA TGTGCCAGCAGTGAACCTGGCGGGAGCTCCTACGAGCAGTACTTC.

The rearrangement joins TRBV5-1 to TRBJ2-5; D is possibly TRBD1 (5 bases). Germline CDR1 and CDR2: SGHRS and YFSETQ. The CDR3 has 14 amino acids. V dropped 0 bases and J dropped 3 bases, with 9 bases sitting between them. The CDR3 DNA reads as TGCGCCAGCAGCTTGGGTTCGACAGAAGAGACCCAGTACTTC. This encodes CASSLGSTEETQYF.

Sample share makes this clone large (0.1 to 1%). This chain uses TRBV19 with TRBJ2-1; TRBD2 matches at 11 bases. The CDR3 is made up of 15 amino acids. V lost 3 bases and J lost 7; bases outside the gene matches: 5. Germline V CDR1 and CDR2: LNHDA, SQIVND (reference sequence). The CDR3 here is CASSIGASGGNEQFF. DNA of the CDR3: TGTGCCAGTAGTATCGGGGCTAGCGGGGGGAATGAGCAGTTCTTC.

The chain recombines TRBV7-8 with TRBJ2-6; 10 nucleotides match TRBD1. The CDR3 has 16 amino acids. Germline CDR1 is SGHVS and CDR2 is FQNEAQ. V lost 6 bases to trimming and J lost 4 bases; unmatched junction nucleotides: 6. Here the CDR3 DNA reads TGTGCCAGCAGTCGGACAGGGGGGAACGGGGCCAACGTCCTGACTTTC. It encodes CASSRTGGNGANVLTF.

The chain carries TRBV5-1 and TRBJ1-3; a weak D match, TRBD1 (5 bases). Per germline, CDR1 SGHRS and CDR2 YFSETQ. The CDR3 runs 16 residues. V gave up 0 bases and J gave up 0 bases, with 10 bases separating them. Here the CDR3 DNA reads TGCGCCAGCAGCTTGGGTGACAGTCGCTCTGGAAACACCATATATTTT. This gives the protein CASSLGDSRSGNTIYF.

The chain links TRBV9 to TRBJ2-7; D perhaps matches TRBD1 (5 bases). The V gene's germline CDR1 is SGDLS and CDR2 YYNGEE. This CDR3 has 15 residues. The ends were cut back, 2 bases at V and 2 bases at J, with 14 bases in the middle. The DNA of the CDR3 is TGTGCCAGCAGCGTGGACATCGGCAACGCCTACGAGCAGTACTTC. It codes for CASSVDIGNAYEQYF.